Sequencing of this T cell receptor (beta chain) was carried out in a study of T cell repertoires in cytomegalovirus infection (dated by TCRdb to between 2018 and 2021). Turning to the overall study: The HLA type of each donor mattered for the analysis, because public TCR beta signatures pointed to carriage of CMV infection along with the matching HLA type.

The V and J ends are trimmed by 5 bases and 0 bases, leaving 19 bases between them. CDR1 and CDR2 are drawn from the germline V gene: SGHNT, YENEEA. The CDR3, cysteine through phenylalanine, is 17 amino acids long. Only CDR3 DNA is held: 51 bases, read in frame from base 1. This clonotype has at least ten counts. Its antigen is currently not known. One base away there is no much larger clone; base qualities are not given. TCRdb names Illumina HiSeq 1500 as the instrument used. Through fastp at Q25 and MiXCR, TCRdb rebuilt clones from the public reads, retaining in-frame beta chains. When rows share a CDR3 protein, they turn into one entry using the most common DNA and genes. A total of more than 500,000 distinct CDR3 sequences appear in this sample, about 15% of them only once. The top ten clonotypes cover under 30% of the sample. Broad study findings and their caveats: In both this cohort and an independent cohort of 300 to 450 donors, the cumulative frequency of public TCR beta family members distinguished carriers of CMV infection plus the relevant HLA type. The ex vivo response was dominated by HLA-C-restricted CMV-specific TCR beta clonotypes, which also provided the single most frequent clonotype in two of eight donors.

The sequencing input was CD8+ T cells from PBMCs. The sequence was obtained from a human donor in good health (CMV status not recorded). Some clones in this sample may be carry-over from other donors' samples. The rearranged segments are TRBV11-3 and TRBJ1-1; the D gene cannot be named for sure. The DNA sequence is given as TGTGCCAGCAGCCTAGGCCAGCTGAACGAACTGAACACTGAAGCTTTCTTT. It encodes CASSLGQLNELNTEAFF. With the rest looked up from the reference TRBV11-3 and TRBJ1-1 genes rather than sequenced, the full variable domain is EAGVVQSPRYKIIEKKQPVAFWCNPISGHNTLYWYLQNLGQGPELLIRYENEEAVDDSQLPKDRFSAERLKGVDSTLKIQPAELGDSAVYLCASSLGQLNELNTEAFFGQGTRLTVV.